The 28 T cell receptor beta chains listed next were all sequenced from one sample in a study of cytomegalovirus exposure and HLA in healthy donors. It was with 60 Vbeta and 13 Jbeta primers that the PCR ran. The table came from immunoSEQ multiplex PCR; TCRdb's copy has only in-frame clones and leaves some out. This table holds 100,000 to 140,000 clones, around 76% found once. The sequenced material came from PBMCs. The receptors shown here come from a man between 18 and 35 years old in good health and CMV-seronegative.

The genes are TRBV6-5 and TRBJ2-1; TRBD2 aligns across 8 bases. The V segment lost 5 bases and the J segment 6 bases; nucleotides outside the gene matches: 9. CDR1 and CDR2 from the germline V gene are MNHEY and SVGAGI. CDR3 size: 15 residues. The CDR3: CASSPLGGGLNEQFF. For the CDR3, the DNA is TGTGCCAGCAGTCCTCTCGGGGGGGGGCTCAATGAGCAGTTCTTC.

The J gene is TRBJ2-7, the V gene TRBV19; D is possibly TRBD2 (5 bases). The CDR3 spans 14 residues. Germline V CDR1 and CDR2: LNHDA, SQIVND (reference sequence). Between the trimmed V and J ends, which lost 6 bases and 3 bases, there was a span of 15 bases. Here the CDR3 reads CASSLGGLNYEQYF. In DNA form, the CDR3 reads TGTGCCAGTAGCCTCGGAGGCCTGAACTACGAGCAGTACTTC.

The chain is built from TRBV7-2 and TRBJ2-7, with 8 bases identical to TRBD1. The V and J ends lost 4 bases and 2 bases, in that order; junction bases with no gene match: 7. The germline gives CDR1 SGHTA, CDR2 FQGNSA. The CDR3 is 15 residues long. CDR3: CASSYGQGVPYEQYF. The CDR3 region has the DNA TGTGCCAGCAGCTACGGACAGGGAGTCCCCTACGAGCAGTACTTC.

This clone has just one count. The chain uses TRBV5-4 and TRBJ2-2; possibly TRBD2 for D (6 bases). Germline assignment: CDR1 SGHNT and CDR2 YYREEE (reference sequence). Trimming removed 0 bases from V and 2 bases from J, with 14 bases in between. The CDR3 runs to 17 residues. The CDR3 region has the DNA TGTGCCAGCAGCTTGGGACTAGTCAAAACCAACACCGGGGAGCTGTTTTTT. Its protein is CASSLGLVKTNTGELFF.

The rearrangement links TRBV6-6 to TRBJ2-2; 7 bases align to TRBD1. CDR1 is MNHNY and CDR2 is SVGAGI in the germline V gene (reference sequence). V dropped 8 bases and J dropped 4; count of bases not matched to a gene: 4. The CDR3 spans 13 residues. CDR3 residues: CASAAGGTGELFF. Here the CDR3 DNA reads TGTGCCAGCGCGGCAGGGGGCACCGGGGAGCTGTTTTTT.

This chain uses TRBV12-5 with TRBJ1-1, with D maybe TRBD1 (6 bases). This CDR3 comprises 14 residues. Trimming removed 6 bases at V and 1 base at J, with 12 bases between. Germline V gene sequence: CDR1 LGHNT, CDR2 FRNRAP. The CDR3: CASGRDISNTEAFF. Written as DNA, the CDR3 is TGTGCTAGTGGGAGGGACATTTCGAACACTGAAGCTTTCTTT.

This chain connects TRBV27 to TRBJ2-3; the D gene is possibly TRBD2 (5 bases). The CDR3 covers 15 residues. In germline, CDR1 is MNHEY, CDR2 SMNVEV (reference sequence). Trimming shortened V by 4 bases and J by 4 bases, and 15 bases separated the two germline ends. The CDR3 nucleotides are TGTGCCAGCAGTTCGGGGTCCGATGTGGCAGATACGCAGTATTTT. Encoded protein: CASSSGSDVADTQYF.

The chain is built from TRBV6-1 and TRBJ1-5, with D maybe TRBD1 (6 bases). The germline gives CDR1 MNHNS, CDR2 SASEGT. V was pared by 7 bases and J by 7 bases, with 20 bases between. The CDR3 extends over 15 amino acids. The CDR3, as DNA: TGTGCCAGCACCACCTCGGGGGGGCTCAACCAGCCCCAGCATTTT. Its protein is CASTTSGGLNQPQHF.

J is TRBJ2-7 and V is TRBV5-4; TRBD1 is a possible D gene (5 bases). CDR1 is SGHNT, CDR2 YYREEE, per germline (reference sequence). CDR3 length: 16 residues. V lost 3 bases to trimming and J lost 0 bases, with 16 bases between them. The CDR3 coding sequence is TGTGCCAGCAGCTCCCCCACCAGGGAAAGCTCCTACGAGCAGTACTTC. It translates to CASSSPTRESSYEQYF.

This chain connects TRBV5-8 to TRBJ2-2; 8 bases align to TRBD1. The CDR3 runs 15 residues. Germline V CDR1 and CDR2: SGHTS, YDEGEE. The ends lost 4 bases at V and 2 bases at J; junction bases unmatched: 4. The CDR3 DNA is TGTGCCAGCAGCCACGGACAGGGAAACACCGGGGAGCTGTTTTTT. Its protein is CASSHGQGNTGELFF.

Only a few counts were recorded for this clone. The CDR3 nucleotides read TGTGCCAGCAGCCGGACAGGGAACTATGGCTACACCTTC. This gives the protein CASSRTGNYGYTF. V is TRBV6-6 and J is TRBJ1-2; 8 bases are shared with TRBD1. Trimming cost V 6 bases and J 2 bases; bases outside gene matches: 2. From germline, CDR1 is MNHNY and CDR2 SVGAGI (reference sequence). The CDR3 sequence is 13 residues long.

V is TRBV5-4 and J is TRBJ1-1; 8 nucleotides line up with TRBD1. The CDR3 contains 13 residues. Germline CDR1 SGHNT, CDR2 YYREEE (reference sequence). After removal of 5 bases from V and 7 bases from J, the junction contained 7 bases not matched to a gene. The chain's CDR3 is CASRPQGAGEAFF. The CDR3 DNA sequence: TGTGCCAGCAGGCCCCAGGGGGCGGGTGAAGCTTTCTTT.

This chain joins TRBV19 and TRBJ2-4; tentatively, D is TRBD1 (6 bases). Germline CDR1 and CDR2: LNHDA and SQIVND (reference sequence). Trimming took off 3 bases at V and 0 bases at J, with 21 bases between the two ends. The CDR3 runs to 19 residues. DNA for the CDR3: TGTGCCAGTAGTATGACCGGGACAAGCCTCCCTCTAGCCAAAAACATTCAGTACTTC. This gives the protein CASSMTGTSLPLAKNIQYF.

The J gene is TRBJ1-6, the V gene TRBV9; D uncertain. Germline loops: CDR1 SGDLS, CDR2 YYNGEE. The CDR3 extends over 16 amino acids. Trimming removed 4 bases at V and 8 bases at J, with 19 bases between. In nucleotides, the CDR3 is TGTGCCAGCAGCCTCCAAGGAGGAGGAGTGGATTCACCCCTCCACTTT. Translated: CASSLQGGGVDSPLHF. Full variable domain (rest looked up from reference TRBV9 and TRBJ1-6): DSGVTQTPKHLITATGQRVTLRCSPRSGDLSVYWYQQSLDQGLQFLIQYYNGEERAKGNILERFSAQQFPDLHSELNLSSLELGDSALYFCASSLQGGGVDSPLHFGNGTRLTVT.

The CDR3 nucleotides are TGTGCCAGCAGACTATGGGATGAGCAGTTCTTC. Amino acids: CASRLWDEQFF. The V gene is TRBV28, the J gene TRBJ2-1, with D uncertain. The CDR3 has 11 residues. Germline V lookup: CDR1 MDHEN, CDR2 SYDVKM. V lost 6 bases and J lost 8, with 8 bases in between.

V gene TRBV15 combines with J gene TRBJ2-1; D is possibly TRBD2 (7 bases). The CDR3 totals 15 residues. V gave up 0 bases and J gave up 4 bases, with 10 bases separating them. In germline, CDR1 is LNHNV, CDR2 YYDKDF (reference sequence). Written as DNA, the CDR3 is TGTGCCACCAGCAGAGAAGGGGGGGAGTACAATGAGCAGTTCTTC. Its translation is CATSREGGEYNEQFF.

This chain uses TRBV18 with TRBJ2-7, with a possible D match to TRBD1 (5 bases). Germline CDR1 is KGHSH and CDR2 is LQKENI. The V end lost 3 bases, the J end lost 2 bases, and 5 bases lay between the germline ends. The CDR3 has 12 residues. The CDR3 sequence is CASSPTAYEQYF. The CDR3 DNA sequence: TGTGCCAGCTCACCGACAGCCTACGAGCAGTACTTC.

The chain uses TRBV2 and TRBJ2-7, with D perhaps matching TRBD1 (6 bases). Germline loops: CDR1 SNHLY, CDR2 FYNNEI. CDR3 size: 13 residues. The V end lost 6 bases, the J end lost 2 bases, and 11 bases lay between the germline ends. The chain's CDR3 is CASSRDNAYEQYF. CDR3 nucleotide sequence: TGTGCCAGCAGCCGGGACAATGCCTACGAGCAGTACTTC.

This chain connects TRBV2 to TRBJ1-4; TRBD1 matches at 8 bases. This CDR3 contains 14 residues. With 5 bases clipped from V and 4 bases from J, the junction kept 3 bases outside the gene matches. Germline values: CDR1 SNHLY, CDR2 FYNNEI. CDR3 loop: CASSSGGYNEKLFF. DNA of the CDR3: TGTGCCAGCAGTTCAGGGGGCTATAATGAAAAACTGTTTTTT.

There are a few counts of this clone. V usage is TRBV10-3 and J usage is TRBJ1-1; tentative D call: TRBD1 (6 bases). The CDR3 runs to 13 residues. Looked up from germline, CDR1 is ENHRY and CDR2 is SYGVKD. The V end lost 11 bases, the J end lost 0 bases, and 13 bases lay between the germline ends. In nucleotides, the CDR3 is TGTGCCGCCCTAACAGGGCTGAACACTGAAGCTTTCTTT. It specifies CAALTGLNTEAFF.

This chain joins TRBV9 and TRBJ1-6, with D hard to call. Trimming pared 3 bases from V and 7 bases from J, leaving 14 bases between. CDR1 is SGDLS, CDR2 YYNGEE, per germline. This CDR3 contains 15 residues. CDR3 sequence: CASSERSSSNSPLHF. The CDR3 DNA sequence: TGTGCCAGCAGCGAGAGATCGAGTAGCAATTCACCCCTCCACTTT.

V usage is TRBV28 and J usage is TRBJ1-1; D ambiguous. The germline CDR1 and CDR2 sequences are MDHEN and SYDVKM. CDR3 length: 11 amino acids. V dropped 6 bases and J dropped 2 bases, with 4 bases sitting between them. The chain's CDR3 is CASRLNTEAFF. CDR3 sequence (DNA): TGTGCCAGCAGACTTAACACTGAAGCTTTCTTT.

This clone was detected once. The chain employs TRBV9 and TRBJ1-4; 9 bases match TRBD1. The CDR3 length is 16 residues. Germline assignment: CDR1 SGDLS and CDR2 YYNGEE. V gave up 3 bases and J gave up 3 bases; unmatched junction bases: 6. The CDR3 DNA reads TGTGCCAGCAGCGCCGGCGGACAGGGGCCTAATGAAAAACTGTTTTTT. Translation: CASSAGGQGPNEKLFF. Full variable domain (outside the CDR3, taken from reference TRBV9 and TRBJ1-4): DSGVTQTPKHLITATGQRVTLRCSPRSGDLSVYWYQQSLDQGLQFLIQYYNGEERAKGNILERFSAQQFPDLHSELNLSSLELGDSALYFCASSAGGQGPNEKLFFGSGTQLSVL.

This sequence joins TRBV27 and TRBJ2-2; no clear D gene. V was pared by 3 bases and J by 5 bases, with 10 bases between. In germline, CDR1 is MNHEY, CDR2 SMNVEV (reference sequence). This CDR3 has 14 amino acids. In DNA form, the CDR3 reads TGTGCCAGCAGTTTCGCCGGAGCGACCGGGGAGCTGTTTTTT. Its protein product is CASSFAGATGELFF.

Comments on this clone: This same CDR3 is encoded by further DNA sequences in the sample. This chain links TRBV5-3 with TRBJ1-4; D is uncertain. TRBV5-3 is labeled an ORF, and its function is uncertain. The CDR3 has 13 residues. The V and J ends lost 0 bases and 6 bases respectively, with 6 bases between them. The CDR3 DNA follows: TGTGCCAGAAGCTTGGCACTGGATGAAAAACTGTTTTTT. This codes for CARSLALDEKLFF.

V is TRBV13 and J is TRBJ1-2; D is possibly TRBD1 (6 bases). The germline V and J ends were trimmed by 5 bases and 10 bases, with 23 bases remaining between them. Germline V lookup: CDR1 PRHDT, CDR2 FYEKMQ (reference sequence). This CDR3 has 15 residues. CDR3: CASSPNIDRSHDYTF. The CDR3 DNA sequence: TGTGCCAGCAGCCCCAACATCGACAGGTCCCATGACTACACCTTC.

The chain links TRBV10-3 to TRBJ2-7; 10 nucleotides line up with TRBD1. The germline V gene has CDR1 ENHRY and CDR2 SYGVKD. The CDR3 is 13 residues long. Trimming took 11 bases from V and 0 from J; bases not matched to a gene: 4. The CDR3 loop is CAGRTGGSYEQYF. CDR3 DNA sequence: TGTGCCGGCCGGACAGGGGGCTCCTACGAGCAGTACTTC.

V gene TRBV9 combines with J gene TRBJ2-1; 8 positions match TRBD1. The V segment lost 0 bases and the J segment 6 bases; nucleotides outside the gene matches: 8. The germline V gene has CDR1 SGDLS and CDR2 YYNGEE. CDR3 length: 16 amino acids. This CDR3 is CASSVAGQGKINEQFF. The CDR3 coding sequence is TGTGCCAGCAGCGTAGCCGGACAGGGTAAAATCAATGAGCAGTTCTTC.